One and the same sample provided the 28 T cell receptor beta chains below, sequenced in a study of Ad26.COV2.S vaccination and SARS-CoV-2 variants (dated by TCRdb to the early 2020s). The sample's treatment or condition label is to be understood as: roughly 18 received Ad26.COV2.S at low or high dose, single or two shots; about 5 received placebo; per-sample allocation not given. Repertoires of vaccine and placebo recipients were sequenced from samples collected on day 63 after the first injection. Preparation of the library involved the immunoSEQ multiplex PCR assay. Drawn from immuneACCESS, this table holds only the in-frame rearrangements with V and J called that TCRdb kept. Clones are partly lost; checked studies trace under half to an unresolved V gene and leave the rest unexplained. The sample profile shows roughly 500,000 clones; approximately 92% of them were found once. The top ten clones comprise over 2.5% of the sample.

The sample consisted of peripheral blood, taken in a trial of Ad26.COV2.S vaccine versus placebo. Source of these receptors: a person between 18 and 60 years old who received the Ad26.COV2.S COVID-19 vaccine or a placebo.

The chain employs TRBV5-1 and TRBJ2-5; D ambiguous. The V end lost 0 bases, the J end lost 3 bases, and 9 bases lay between the germline ends. This CDR3 comprises 14 residues. The germline V gene has CDR1 SGHRS and CDR2 YFSETQ. CDR3 sequence: CASSLVSLEETQYF. CDR3 coding DNA: TGCGCCAGCAGCTTGGTTTCACTGGAAGAGACCCAGTACTTC.

The genes are TRBV5-4 and TRBJ1-1; D gene unclear. CDR3 length: 13 residues. With 2 bases removed from V and 6 bases from J, the gap between germline ends came to 11 bases. CDR1 is SGHNT and CDR2 is YYREEE in the germline V gene (reference sequence). CDR3 DNA: TGTGCCAGCAGCTTTTCCCTGAGCGCTGAAGCTTTCTTT. It yields the protein CASSFSLSAEAFF.

The chain has TRBV19 and TRBJ1-1; tentatively, D is TRBD1 (5 bases). This CDR3 is 14 amino acids long. The germline V and J ends were trimmed by 8 bases and 5 bases, with 18 bases remaining between them. Germline lookup yields CDR1 LNHDA and CDR2 SQIVND (reference sequence). CDR3 coding DNA: TGTGCCAGTTCCCCGGGACTCCAGAGGACTGAAGCTTTCTTT. Translated: CASSPGLQRTEAFF.

This clone was seen just once. CDR3: CASSDSGGSTDTQYF. The CDR3 region has the DNA TGTGCCAGCAGTGACTCCGGGGGGAGCACAGATACGCAGTATTTT. V is TRBV6-4 and J is TRBJ2-3, with 7 nucleotides matching TRBD2. Germline V gives CDR1 MRHNA, CDR2 SNTAGT. J was trimmed by 0 bases and V by 0 bases; bases with no gene match: 0. The CDR3 is 15 residues long.

This sequence joins TRBV24-1 and TRBJ2-3; 7 bases match TRBD2. Germline CDR1 is KGHDR and CDR2 is SFDVKD. V dropped 0 bases and J dropped 0; count of bases not matched to a gene: 2. The CDR3 length is 16 residues. The CDR3 is CATSDLGRGSTDTQYF. The CDR3 region has the DNA TGTGCCACCAGTGATTTGGGGAGGGGAAGCACAGATACGCAGTATTTT.

The rearrangement joins TRBV7-2 to TRBJ2-2; 10 positions match TRBD1. Germline CDR1 reads SGHTA; CDR2 reads FQGNSA. V trimming: 5 bases; J trimming: 6 bases; junction bases outside the gene matches: 9. This CDR3 contains 16 residues. The CDR3, as DNA: TGTGCCAGCAGCCCCCGGGACAGGGGTCTGGCCGGGGAGCTGTTTTTT. Protein sequence: CASSPRDRGLAGELFF.

The CDR3 region is CASRLGDIQETQYF. The CDR3 nucleotides read TGTGCCAGCAGGCTGGGGGACATCCAAGAGACCCAGTACTTC. The V call is TRBV6-6, the J call TRBJ2-5, with D possibly TRBD1 on 6 matching bases. Trimming removed 6 bases at V and 1 base at J, with 12 bases between. Germline V lookup: CDR1 MNHNY, CDR2 SVGAGI (reference sequence). The CDR3 length is 14 residues.

The chain employs TRBV25-1 and TRBJ2-1; 7 bases fit TRBD2. Germline V lookup: CDR1 MGHDK, CDR2 SYGVNS. V shed 2 bases, J shed 3 bases, and the junction held 7 bases outside the gene matches. The CDR3 is 16 residues long. This CDR3 reads CASSEPRGGGYNEQFF. The CDR3 nucleotides are TGTGCCAGCAGTGAACCCCGCGGGGGTGGCTACAATGAGCAGTTCTTC.

This chain uses TRBV4-3 with TRBJ1-5; no definite D call. CDR3 size: 13 residues. Germline V gene sequence: CDR1 LGHNA, CDR2 YSLEER. V lost 3 bases and J 4 bases, leaving 7 bases between the germline ends. CDR3 DNA sequence: TGCGCCAGCAGCCAGCGGGTAAATCAGCCCCAGCATTTT. Amino acid sequence: CASSQRVNQPQHF.

This clone was seen more than once but under ten times. Other DNA sequences in this specimen translate into the identical CDR3. This chain uses TRBV30 with TRBJ1-5, with a possible D match to TRBD1 (5 bases). CDR1 and CDR2 (germline): GTSNPN, SVGIG (reference sequence). The CDR3 contains 13 residues. The ends were cut back, 0 bases at V and 4 bases at J, with 7 bases in the middle. CDR3 nucleotides: TGTGCCTGGAGTGTACGGGGGAATCAGCCCCAGCATTTT. It is translated as CAWSVRGNQPQHF.

This clone was seen just once. The CDR3 DNA reads TGTGCCAGCAGCTTAAGTACCGGCAGAACCAATCAGCCCCAGCATTTT. Translated, it gives CASSLSTGRTNQPQHF. The chain joins TRBV7-2 to TRBJ1-5; D remains unclear. Trimming took 2 bases from V and 3 from J, leaving 14 bases between them. The CDR3 consists of 16 residues. Germline V gives CDR1 SGHTA, CDR2 FQGNSA.

V is TRBV5-1 and J is TRBJ2-5; no clear D gene. The CDR3 has 12 amino acids. CDR1 and CDR2 from the germline V gene are SGHRS and YFSETQ. V was clipped by 6 bases and J by 5 bases, with 11 bases between them. This CDR3 reads CASKGSWETQYF. CDR3 coding DNA: TGCGCCAGCAAAGGGTCCTGGGAGACCCAGTACTTC.

The rearrangement links TRBV7-6 to TRBJ2-2; TRBD1 matches 7 bases. There are 17 residues in the CDR3. Trimming took 1 base from V and 4 from J; bases not matched to a gene: 9. CDR1 and CDR2 from the germline V gene are SGHVS and FNYEAQ. The CDR3 loop is CASSLVRQGVITGELFF. The DNA of the CDR3 is TGTGCCAGCAGCTTAGTAAGGCAGGGGGTTATCACCGGGGAGCTGTTTTTT.

This chain joins TRBV2 and TRBJ1-6; D might be TRBD1 (5 bases). The CDR3 totals 14 residues. V was trimmed by 6 bases and J by 3 bases, leaving 9 bases between them. CDR1 is SNHLY, CDR2 FYNNEI, per germline. The chain's CDR3 is CASRGGVYNSPLHF. DNA of the CDR3: TGTGCCAGCAGGGGAGGGGTCTATAATTCACCCCTCCACTTT. Complete variable domain (other parts from reference TRBV2 and TRBJ1-6): EPEVTQTPSHQVTQMGQEVILRCVPISNHLYFYWYRQILGQKVEFLVSFYNNEISEKSEIFDDQFSVERPDGSNFTLKIRSTKLEDSAMYFCASRGGVYNSPLHFGNGTRLTVT.

This clone was picked up one time. This rearrangement joins TRBV29-1 to TRBJ1-4; TRBD1 aligns across 7 bases. CDR1 SQVTM and CDR2 ANQGSEA come from the germline V gene. The length of the CDR3 is 13 residues. V lost 6 bases and J lost 3; bases outside the gene matches: 4. CDR3 sequence (DNA): TGCAGCGTGGCCGGGACAGCTAATGAAAAACTGTTTTTT. Translated: CSVAGTANEKLFF.

This clone appeared once. The chain employs TRBV28 and TRBJ1-1; D gene uncertain. CDR1 is MDHEN, CDR2 SYDVKM, per germline. This CDR3 is 15 amino acids long. Trimming removed 5 bases at V and 0 bases at J, with 13 bases between. CDR3 DNA sequence: TGTGCCAGCAGTCCTCACTTGAATGTGAACACTGAAGCTTTCTTT. Translating gives CASSPHLNVNTEAFF.

The V gene is TRBV6-2 or TRBV6-3, the J gene TRBJ1-5; D may be TRBD1 (6 bases). The CDR3 consists of 13 residues. V lost 6 bases to trimming and J lost 4 bases, with 10 bases between them. CDR1 and CDR2 (germline): MNHEY, SVGEGT. The CDR3 spells CASSLQGNQPQHF. The CDR3, as DNA: TGTGCCAGCAGCCTACAGGGAAATCAGCCCCAGCATTTT.

This sequence joins TRBV25-1 and TRBJ1-2; D is uncertain. Germline lookup yields CDR1 MGHDK and CDR2 SYGVNS. The CDR3 extends over 12 amino acids. V dropped 1 base and J dropped 5 bases, with 5 bases sitting between them. The CDR3 here is CASSELSYGYTF. The CDR3 DNA reads as TGTGCCAGCAGTGAATTGTCGTATGGCTACACCTTC.

The V gene is TRBV13, the J gene TRBJ1-1; D uncertain. V was shortened by 6 bases and J by 0 bases, with 8 bases between the two germline ends. The CDR3 spans 13 residues. The germline CDR1 and CDR2 sequences are PRHDT and FYEKMQ (reference sequence). This CDR3 reads CASRPQMNTEAFF. The CDR3 nucleotides read TGTGCCAGCAGGCCGCAAATGAACACTGAAGCTTTCTTT.

This clone was counted a single time. This rearrangement joins TRBV5-6 to TRBJ1-2, with D maybe TRBD1 (6 bases). This CDR3 contains 14 residues. Germline CDR1 reads SGHDT; CDR2 reads YYEEEE. The V end lost 3 bases, the J end lost 5 bases, and 14 bases lay between the germline ends. The CDR3 loop reads CASSSQDRAYGYTF. CDR3 DNA: TGTGCCAGCAGCTCCCAGGACAGAGCTTATGGCTACACCTTC.

The chain recombines TRBV2 with TRBJ2-7; D might be TRBD2 (6 bases). The CDR3 consists of 13 residues. Germline loops: CDR1 SNHLY, CDR2 FYNNEI. V was clipped by 7 bases and J by 3 bases, with 13 bases between them. The CDR3 sequence: CASTLGTYYEQYF. The CDR3 DNA reads as TGTGCCAGCACCCTCGGGACTTACTACGAGCAGTACTTC.

V usage is TRBV15 and J usage is TRBJ2-2, with a possible D match to TRBD1 (5 bases). Trimming left V 0 bases short and J 5 bases short, with 10 bases between. The CDR3 extends over 15 amino acids. Per the germline V gene, CDR1 is LNHNV and CDR2 is YYDKDF (reference sequence). The CDR3 region has the DNA TGTGCCACCAGCAGAGATACCAGGGTTACCGGGGAGCTGTTTTTT. This encodes CATSRDTRVTGELFF.

The chain links TRBV21-1 to TRBJ2-7; TRBD1, the table's D call, was not compared with the DNA. TRBV21-1 is given as a pseudogene. The CDR3 contains 11 residues. In DNA form, the CDR3 reads TGTGCCAGCAGCACCACCTACGAGCAGTACTTC. It is translated as CASSTTYEQYF.

The V call is TRBV4-3, the J call TRBJ2-2; possibly TRBD1 for D (6 bases). Germline V gene lookup returns CDR1 LGHNA and CDR2 YSLEER. This CDR3 region has 19 residues. V was trimmed by 0 bases and J by 4 bases, leaving 21 bases between them. CDR3 coding DNA: TGCGCCAGCAGCCAAGAAGGTGGGGCCAGGGGCGGTGGCACCGGGGAGCTGTTTTTT. Translation gives CASSQEGGARGGGTGELFF.

This rearrangement joins TRBV9 to TRBJ1-5, with no clear D. CDR1 is SGDLS, CDR2 YYNGEE, per germline. V lost 5 bases to trimming and J lost 7 bases, with 7 bases between them. The CDR3 has 11 residues. The CDR3 loop is CASRRPQPQHF. The DNA for the CDR3 is TGTGCCAGCAGGCGCCCCCAGCCCCAGCATTTT.

The chain is built from TRBV5-4 and TRBJ1-1; D is possibly TRBD1 (6 bases). With 0 bases removed from V and 5 bases from J, the gap between germline ends came to 11 bases. Germline loops: CDR1 SGHNT, CDR2 YYREEE (reference sequence). CDR3 length: 14 residues. The CDR3 DNA reads TGTGCCAGCAGCTTGGCCTCCGGGACAACTGAAGCTTTCTTT. It codes for CASSLASGTTEAFF.

This chain joins TRBV2 and TRBJ2-7, with 7 nucleotides matching TRBD1. CDR3 length: 14 residues. In germline, CDR1 is SNHLY, CDR2 FYNNEI. V shed 8 bases and J 1 base; nucleotides not matched to a gene: 8. CDR3 residues: CASGDRVFSYEQYV. CDR3 sequence (DNA): TGTGCCAGCGGAGACAGGGTGTTTTCCTACGAGCAGTACGTC.

The V and J genes are TRBV3-1 (or the pseudogene TRBV3-2) and TRBJ1-6, with D unclear. In germline, CDR1 is LGHDT, CDR2 YNNKEL (reference sequence). The length of the CDR3 is 14 residues. The V end was cut by 1 base, the J end by 8 bases, with 9 bases between. In nucleotides, the CDR3 is TGTGCCAGCAGCCAAGTTCCCCAGGATTCACCCCTCCACTTT. Translation gives CASSQVPQDSPLHF.